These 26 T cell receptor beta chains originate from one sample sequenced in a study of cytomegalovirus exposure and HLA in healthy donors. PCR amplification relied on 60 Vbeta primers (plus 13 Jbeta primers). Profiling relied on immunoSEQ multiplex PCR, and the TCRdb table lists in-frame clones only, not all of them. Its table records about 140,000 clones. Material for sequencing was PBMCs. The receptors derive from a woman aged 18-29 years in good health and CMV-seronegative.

The CDR3, as DNA: TGTGCCAGCAGCTCCCCCACCGGCGGCTATGGCTACACCTTC. Its translation is CASSSPTGGYGYTF. This chain uses TRBV9 with TRBJ1-2, with D uncertain. The ends were cut back, 4 bases at V and 4 bases at J, with 14 bases in the middle. The CDR3 has 14 residues. CDR1 is SGDLS, CDR2 YYNGEE, per germline.

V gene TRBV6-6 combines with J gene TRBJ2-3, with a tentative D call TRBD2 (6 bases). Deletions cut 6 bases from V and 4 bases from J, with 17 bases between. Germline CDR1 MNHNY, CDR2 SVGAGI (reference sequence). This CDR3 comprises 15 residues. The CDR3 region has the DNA TGTGCCAGCAGCTATCGGGGGAGAGAGGCAGATACGCAGTATTTT. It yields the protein CASSYRGREADTQYF.

The CDR3 is CASSHGTGMDTQYF. In DNA form, the CDR3 reads TGTGCCAGCAGTCATGGGACAGGTATGGATACGCAGTATTTT. The chain uses TRBV5-6 and TRBJ2-3; TRBD1 matches 8 bases. Germline V gene sequence: CDR1 SGHDT, CDR2 YYEEEE. The CDR3 consists of 14 residues. The ends lost 5 bases at V and 6 bases at J; junction bases unmatched: 8.

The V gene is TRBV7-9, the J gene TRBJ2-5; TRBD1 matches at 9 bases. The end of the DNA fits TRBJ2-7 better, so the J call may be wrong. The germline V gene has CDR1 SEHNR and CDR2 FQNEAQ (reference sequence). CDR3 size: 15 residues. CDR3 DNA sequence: TGTGCCAGCAGCTTACCCGGGACAGGGCGAGACGAGCAGTACTTC. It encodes CASSLPGTGRDEQYF.

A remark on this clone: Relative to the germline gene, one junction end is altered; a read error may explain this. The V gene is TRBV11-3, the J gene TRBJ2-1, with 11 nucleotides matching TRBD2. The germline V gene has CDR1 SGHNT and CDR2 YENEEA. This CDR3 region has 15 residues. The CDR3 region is CASSPLAGGHNERFF. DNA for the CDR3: TGTGCCAGCAGTCCCCTAGCGGGAGGCCACAATGAGCGGTTCTTC.

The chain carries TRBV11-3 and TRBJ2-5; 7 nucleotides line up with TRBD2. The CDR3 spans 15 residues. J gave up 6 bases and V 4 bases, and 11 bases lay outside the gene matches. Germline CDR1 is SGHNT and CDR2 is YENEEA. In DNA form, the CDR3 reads TGTGCCAGCAGCTCTACCCCGGGGGGATCAAAGACCCAGTACTTC. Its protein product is CASSSTPGGSKTQYF.

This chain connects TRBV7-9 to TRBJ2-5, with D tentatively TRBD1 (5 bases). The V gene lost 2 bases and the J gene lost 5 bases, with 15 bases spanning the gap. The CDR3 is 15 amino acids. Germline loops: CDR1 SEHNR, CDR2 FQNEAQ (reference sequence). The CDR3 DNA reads TGTGCCAGCAGCTTACTAAGGGGCTCGGGCGAGACCCAGTACTTC. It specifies CASSLLRGSGETQYF.

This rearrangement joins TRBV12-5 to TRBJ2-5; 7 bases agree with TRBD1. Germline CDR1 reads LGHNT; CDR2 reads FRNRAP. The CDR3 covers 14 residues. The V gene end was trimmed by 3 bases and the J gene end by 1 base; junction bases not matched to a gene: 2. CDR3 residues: CASGFSGGQETQYF. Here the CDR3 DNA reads TGTGCTAGTGGTTTTTCAGGGGGCCAAGAGACCCAGTACTTC.

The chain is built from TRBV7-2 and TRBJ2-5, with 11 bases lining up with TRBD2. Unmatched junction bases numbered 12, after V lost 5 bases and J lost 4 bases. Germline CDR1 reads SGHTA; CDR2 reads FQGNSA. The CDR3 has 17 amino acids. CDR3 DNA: TGTGCCAGCAGCCCAGCCGGGACTAGCGGTCTTGGAGAGACCCAGTACTTC. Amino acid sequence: CASSPAGTSGLGETQYF.

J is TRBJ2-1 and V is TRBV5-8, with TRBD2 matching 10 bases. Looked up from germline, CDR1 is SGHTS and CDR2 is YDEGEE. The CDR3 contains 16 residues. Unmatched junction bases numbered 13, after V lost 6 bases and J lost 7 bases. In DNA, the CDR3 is TGTGCCAGCATCATGGGGGGGACTAGCGAGAGAAATGAGCAGTTCTTC. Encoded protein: CASIMGGTSERNEQFF. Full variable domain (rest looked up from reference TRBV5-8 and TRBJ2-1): EAGVTQSPTHLIKTRGQQATLRCSPISGHTSVYWYQQALGLGLQFLLWYDEGEERNRGNFPPRFSGRQFPNYSSELNVNALELEDSALYLCASIMGGTSERNEQFFGPGTRLTVL.

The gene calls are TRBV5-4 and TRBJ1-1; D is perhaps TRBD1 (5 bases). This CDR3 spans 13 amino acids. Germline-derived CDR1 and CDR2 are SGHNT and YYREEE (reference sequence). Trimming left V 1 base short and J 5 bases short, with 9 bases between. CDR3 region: CASSLLGVTEAFF. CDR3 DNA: TGTGCCAGCAGCTTGTTAGGGGTGACTGAAGCTTTCTTT. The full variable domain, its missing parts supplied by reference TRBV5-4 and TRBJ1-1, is ETGVTQSPTHLIKTRGQQVTLRCSSQSGHNTVSWYQQALGQGPQFIFQYYREEENGRGNFPPRFSGLQFPNYSSELNVNALELDDSALYLCASSLLGVTEAFFGQGTRLTVV.

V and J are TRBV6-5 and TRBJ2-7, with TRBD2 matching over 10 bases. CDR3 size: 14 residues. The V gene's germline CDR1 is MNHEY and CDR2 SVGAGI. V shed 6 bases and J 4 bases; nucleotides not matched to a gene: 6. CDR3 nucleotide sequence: TGTGCCAGCAGCGAGCGGGAGGGCGAGTACGAGCAGTACGTC. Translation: CASSEREGEYEQYV.

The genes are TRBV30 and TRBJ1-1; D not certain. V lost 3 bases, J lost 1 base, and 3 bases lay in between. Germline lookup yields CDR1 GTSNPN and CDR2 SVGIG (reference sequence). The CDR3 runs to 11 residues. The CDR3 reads CAWSKNTEAFF. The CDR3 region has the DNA TGTGCCTGGAGCAAGAACACTGAAGCTTTCTTT. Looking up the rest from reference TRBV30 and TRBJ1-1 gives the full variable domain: SQTIHQWPATLVQPVGSPLSLECTVEGTSNPNLYWYRQAAGRGLQLLFYSVGIGQISSEVPQNLSASRPQDRQFILSSKKLLLSDSGFYLCAWSKNTEAFFGQGTRLTVV.

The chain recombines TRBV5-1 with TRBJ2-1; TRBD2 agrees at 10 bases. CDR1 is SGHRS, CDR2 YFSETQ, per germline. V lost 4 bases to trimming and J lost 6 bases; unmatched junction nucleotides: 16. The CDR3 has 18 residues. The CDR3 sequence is CASSPIPLAGASGNEQFF. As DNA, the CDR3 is TGCGCCAGCAGCCCCATCCCTCTAGCGGGAGCGAGTGGCAATGAGCAGTTCTTC.

In nucleotides, the CDR3 is TGTGCCAGCAGCGTAGAAATGGGGACACAACCCTACGAGCAGTACTTC. This gives the protein CASSVEMGTQPYEQYF. The gene calls are TRBV9 and TRBJ2-7; tentatively, D is TRBD1 (6 bases). Germline values: CDR1 SGDLS, CDR2 YYNGEE. V was clipped by 0 bases and J by 2 bases, with 15 bases between them. The CDR3 is made up of 16 amino acids.

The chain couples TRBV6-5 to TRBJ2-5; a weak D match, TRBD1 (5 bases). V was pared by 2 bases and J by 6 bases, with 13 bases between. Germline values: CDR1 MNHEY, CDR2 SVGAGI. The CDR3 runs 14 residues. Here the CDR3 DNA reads TGTGCCAGCAGTTACAGGGGAAGGGTAAAGACCCAGTACTTC. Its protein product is CASSYRGRVKTQYF.

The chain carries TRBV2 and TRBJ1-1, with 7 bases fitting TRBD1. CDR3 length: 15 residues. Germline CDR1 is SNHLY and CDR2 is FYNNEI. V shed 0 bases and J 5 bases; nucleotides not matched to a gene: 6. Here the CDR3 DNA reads TGTGCCAGCAGTGAAGCAAGCAGGGGGAGAACTGAAGCTTTCTTT. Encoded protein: CASSEASRGRTEAFF.

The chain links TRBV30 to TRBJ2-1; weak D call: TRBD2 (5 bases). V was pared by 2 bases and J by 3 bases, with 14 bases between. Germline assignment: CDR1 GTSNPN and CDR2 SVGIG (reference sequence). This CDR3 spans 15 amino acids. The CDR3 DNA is TGTGCCTGGAGTCCTGGTAGCGTAGACTACAATGAGCAGTTCTTC. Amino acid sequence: CAWSPGSVDYNEQFF.

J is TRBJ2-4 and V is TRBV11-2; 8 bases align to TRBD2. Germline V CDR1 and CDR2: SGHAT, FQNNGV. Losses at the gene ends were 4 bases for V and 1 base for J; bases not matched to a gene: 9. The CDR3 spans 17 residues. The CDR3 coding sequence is TGTGCCAGCAGCTCCTGGCGGGGGGCGAGGGCCAAAAACATTCAGTACTTC. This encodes CASSSWRGARAKNIQYF.

The chain's CDR3 is CASSLAGPEIEKLFF. The CDR3, as DNA: TGCGCCAGCAGCTTGGCAGGGCCAGAAATAGAAAAACTGTTTTTT. The chain links TRBV5-1 to TRBJ1-4, with a weak D call TRBD1 (5 bases). Trimming took 0 bases from V and 8 from J, leaving 14 bases between them. The CDR3 is made up of 15 amino acids. Germline CDR1 SGHRS, CDR2 YFSETQ.

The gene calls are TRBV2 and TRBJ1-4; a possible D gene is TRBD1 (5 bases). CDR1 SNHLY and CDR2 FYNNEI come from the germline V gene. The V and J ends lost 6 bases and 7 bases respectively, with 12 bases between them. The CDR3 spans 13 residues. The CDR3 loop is CASRAQGGEKLFF. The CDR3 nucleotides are TGTGCCAGCAGGGCCCAGGGTGGTGAAAAACTGTTTTTT.

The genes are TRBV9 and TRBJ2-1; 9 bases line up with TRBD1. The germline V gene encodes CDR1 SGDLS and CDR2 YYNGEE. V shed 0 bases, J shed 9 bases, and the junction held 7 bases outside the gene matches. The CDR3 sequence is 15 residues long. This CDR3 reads CASSVAGDREGEQFF. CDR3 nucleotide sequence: TGTGCCAGCAGCGTAGCTGGGGACAGGGAGGGTGAGCAGTTCTTC.

The CDR3 reads CSAIDQRTNGYTF. The CDR3 coding sequence is TGCAGCGCCATCGACCAACGCACTAATGGCTACACCTTC. The V gene is TRBV29-1, the J gene TRBJ1-2; D is uncertain. The CDR3 contains 13 residues. The germline V gene has CDR1 SQVTM and CDR2 ANQGSEA. With 7 bases removed from V and 6 bases from J, the gap between germline ends came to 18 bases.

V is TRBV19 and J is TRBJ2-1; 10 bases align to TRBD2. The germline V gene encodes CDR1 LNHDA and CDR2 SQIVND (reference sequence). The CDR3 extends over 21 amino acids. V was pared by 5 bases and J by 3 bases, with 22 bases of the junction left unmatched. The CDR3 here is CASSPWDRQNSGRKSYNEQFF. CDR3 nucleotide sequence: TGTGCCAGTAGTCCGTGGGACAGACAAAATAGCGGGAGGAAAAGCTACAATGAGCAGTTCTTC.

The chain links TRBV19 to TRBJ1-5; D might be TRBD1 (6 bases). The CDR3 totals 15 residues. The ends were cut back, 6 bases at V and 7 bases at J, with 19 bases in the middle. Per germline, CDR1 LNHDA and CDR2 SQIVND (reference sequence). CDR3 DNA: TGTGCCAGTAGCCCCCAAGGACAGATCGGGCAGCCCCAGCATTTT. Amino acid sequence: CASSPQGQIGQPQHF.

The CDR3 reads CASSFSDEQYF. In DNA, the CDR3 is TGTGCCAGCAGCTTTTCTGACGAGCAGTACTTC. This chain uses TRBV5-6 with TRBJ2-7, with D uncertain. The CDR3 covers 11 residues. Between the trimmed V and J ends, which lost 2 bases and 5 bases, there was a span of 5 bases. The germline gives CDR1 SGHDT, CDR2 YYEEEE.